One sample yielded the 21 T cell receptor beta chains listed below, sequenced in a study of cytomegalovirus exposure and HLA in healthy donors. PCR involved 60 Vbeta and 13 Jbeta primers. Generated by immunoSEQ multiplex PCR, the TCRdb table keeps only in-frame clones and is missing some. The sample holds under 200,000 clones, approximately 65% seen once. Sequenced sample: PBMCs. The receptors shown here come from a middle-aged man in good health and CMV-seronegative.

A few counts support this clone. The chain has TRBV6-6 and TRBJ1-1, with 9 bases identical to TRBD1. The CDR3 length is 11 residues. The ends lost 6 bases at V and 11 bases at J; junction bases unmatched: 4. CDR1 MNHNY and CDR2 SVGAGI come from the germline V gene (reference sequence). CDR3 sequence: CASSFDRGAFF. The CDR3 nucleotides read TGTGCCAGCAGCTTCGACAGGGGGGCTTTCTTT.

The DNA of the CDR3 is TGTGCCAGTAGCATCAAAGACAGTTACAATCAGCCCCAGCATTTT. This encodes CASSIKDSYNQPQHF. The chain links TRBV19 to TRBJ1-5; D may be TRBD1 (5 bases). Looked up from germline, CDR1 is LNHDA and CDR2 is SQIVND (reference sequence). The germline V and J ends were trimmed by 6 bases and 3 bases, with 15 bases remaining between them. The CDR3 is 15 amino acids.

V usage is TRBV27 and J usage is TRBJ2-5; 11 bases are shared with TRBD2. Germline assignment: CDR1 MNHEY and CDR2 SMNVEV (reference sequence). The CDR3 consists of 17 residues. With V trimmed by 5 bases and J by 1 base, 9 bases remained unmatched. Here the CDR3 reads CASSPTSGTMFQETQYF. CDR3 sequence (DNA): TGTGCCAGCAGTCCGACTAGCGGGACTATGTTCCAAGAGACCCAGTACTTC.

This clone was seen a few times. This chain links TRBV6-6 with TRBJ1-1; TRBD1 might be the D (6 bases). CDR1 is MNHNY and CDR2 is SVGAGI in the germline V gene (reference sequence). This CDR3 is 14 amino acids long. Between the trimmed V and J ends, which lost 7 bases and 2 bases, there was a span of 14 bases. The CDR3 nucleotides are TGTGCCAGCATCCCGAGGGGGAGAAACACTGAAGCTTTCTTT. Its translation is CASIPRGRNTEAFF.

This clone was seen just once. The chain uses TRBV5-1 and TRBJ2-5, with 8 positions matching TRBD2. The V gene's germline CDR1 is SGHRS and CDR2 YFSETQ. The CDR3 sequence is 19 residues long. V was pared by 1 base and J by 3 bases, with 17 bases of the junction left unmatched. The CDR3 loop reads CASSLITASGFGAKETQYF. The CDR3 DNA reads TGCGCCAGCAGCTTGATAACGGCTAGCGGGTTCGGGGCTAAAGAGACCCAGTACTTC.

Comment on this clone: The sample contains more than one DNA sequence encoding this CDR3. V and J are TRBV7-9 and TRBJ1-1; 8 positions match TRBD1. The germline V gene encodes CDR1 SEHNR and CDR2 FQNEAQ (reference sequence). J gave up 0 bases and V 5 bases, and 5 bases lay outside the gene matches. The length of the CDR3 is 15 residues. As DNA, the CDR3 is TGTGCCAGCAGCCCTCGACAGGGGTTGAACACTGAAGCTTTCTTT. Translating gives CASSPRQGLNTEAFF.

The CDR3 here is CASSLWTVSGNTIYF. DNA of the CDR3: TGTGCCAGCAGCCTATGGACAGTCTCTGGAAACACCATATATTTT. The genes are TRBV5-6 and TRBJ1-3; a weak D match, TRBD1 (6 bases). This CDR3 is built from 15 residues. CDR1 is SGHDT, CDR2 YYEEEE, per germline. With 4 bases removed from V and 0 bases from J, the gap between germline ends came to 11 bases.

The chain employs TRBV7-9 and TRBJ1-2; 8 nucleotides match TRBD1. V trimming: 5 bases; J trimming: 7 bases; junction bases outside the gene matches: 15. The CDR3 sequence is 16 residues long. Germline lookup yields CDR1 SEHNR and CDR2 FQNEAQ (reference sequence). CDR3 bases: TGTGCCAGCAGCGAGTGGGGGGGACAGGAGGCATTTGGCTACACCTTC. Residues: CASSEWGGQEAFGYTF.

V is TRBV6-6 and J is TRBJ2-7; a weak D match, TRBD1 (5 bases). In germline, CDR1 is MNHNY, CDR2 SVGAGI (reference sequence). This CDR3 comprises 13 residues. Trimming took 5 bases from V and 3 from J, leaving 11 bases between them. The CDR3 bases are TGTGCCAGCAGTCAGGACACCTACTACGAGCAGTACTTC. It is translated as CASSQDTYYEQYF.

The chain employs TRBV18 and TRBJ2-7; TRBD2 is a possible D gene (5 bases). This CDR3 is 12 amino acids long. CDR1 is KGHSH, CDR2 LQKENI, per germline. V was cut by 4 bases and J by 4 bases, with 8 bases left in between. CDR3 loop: CASSQGEYEQYF. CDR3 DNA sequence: TGTGCCAGCTCACAGGGAGAGTACGAGCAGTACTTC.

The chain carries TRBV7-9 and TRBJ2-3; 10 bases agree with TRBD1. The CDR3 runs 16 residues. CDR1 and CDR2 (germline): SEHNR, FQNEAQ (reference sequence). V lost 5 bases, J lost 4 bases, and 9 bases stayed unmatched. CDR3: CASSLGTGESADTQYF. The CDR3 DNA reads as TGTGCCAGCAGCCTCGGGACAGGGGAGTCGGCAGATACGCAGTATTTT.

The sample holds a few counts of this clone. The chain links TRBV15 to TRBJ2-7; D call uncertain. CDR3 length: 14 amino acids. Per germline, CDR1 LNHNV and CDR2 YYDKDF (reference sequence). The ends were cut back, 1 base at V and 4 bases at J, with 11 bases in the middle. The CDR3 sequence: CATSRGQQQYEQYF. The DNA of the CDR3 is TGTGCCACCAGCAGAGGACAACAACAGTACGAGCAGTACTTC.

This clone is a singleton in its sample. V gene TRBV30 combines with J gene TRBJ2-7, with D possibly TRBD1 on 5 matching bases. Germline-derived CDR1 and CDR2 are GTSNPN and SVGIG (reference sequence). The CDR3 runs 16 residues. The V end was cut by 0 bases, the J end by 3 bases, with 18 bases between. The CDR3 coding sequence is TGTGCCTGGAGTGTACAGCAGGGCCGGAAGGTCTACGAGCAGTACTTC. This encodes CAWSVQQGRKVYEQYF.

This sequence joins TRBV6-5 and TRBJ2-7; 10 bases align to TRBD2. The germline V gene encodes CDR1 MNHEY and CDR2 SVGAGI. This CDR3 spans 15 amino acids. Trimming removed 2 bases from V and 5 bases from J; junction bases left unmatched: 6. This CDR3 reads CASSYEREGRNEQYF. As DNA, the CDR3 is TGTGCCAGCAGTTACGAGCGGGAGGGCCGGAACGAGCAGTACTTC.

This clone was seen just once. The CDR3 nucleotides are TGTGCCAGCAGCTTAGCGGGACAAGCCTACGAGCAGTACTTC. It yields the protein CASSLAGQAYEQYF. The V gene is TRBV7-2, the J gene TRBJ2-7, with D perhaps TRBD1 (6 bases). From germline, CDR1 is SGHTA and CDR2 FQGNSA. Trimming left V 0 bases short and J 2 bases short, with 8 bases between. The CDR3 runs to 14 residues.

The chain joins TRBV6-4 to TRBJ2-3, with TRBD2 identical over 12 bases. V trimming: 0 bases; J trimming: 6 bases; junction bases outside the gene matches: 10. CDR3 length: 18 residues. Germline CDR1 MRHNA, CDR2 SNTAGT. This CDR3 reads CASSDSSLLAGGPDTQYF. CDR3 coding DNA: TGTGCCAGCAGTGACTCGTCCCTACTAGCGGGGGGCCCCGATACGCAGTATTTT.

CDR3 DNA sequence: TGTGCCAGCAGCCCCCTCCCACAGGGTTCCACCTTC. Its translation: CASSPLPQGSTF. The chain employs TRBV11-2 and TRBJ1-2; a possible D gene is TRBD1 (6 bases). The CDR3 spans 12 residues. Trimming stripped 5 bases from V and 13 bases from J, with 17 bases between. Germline V lookup: CDR1 SGHAT, CDR2 FQNNGV.

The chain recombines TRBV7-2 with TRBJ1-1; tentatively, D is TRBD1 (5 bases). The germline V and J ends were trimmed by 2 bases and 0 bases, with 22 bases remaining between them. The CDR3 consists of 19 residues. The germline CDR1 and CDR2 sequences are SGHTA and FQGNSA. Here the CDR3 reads CASSLIDETAPILNTEAFF. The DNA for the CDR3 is TGTGCCAGCAGCTTAATTGACGAGACAGCTCCTATCCTGAACACTGAAGCTTTCTTT.

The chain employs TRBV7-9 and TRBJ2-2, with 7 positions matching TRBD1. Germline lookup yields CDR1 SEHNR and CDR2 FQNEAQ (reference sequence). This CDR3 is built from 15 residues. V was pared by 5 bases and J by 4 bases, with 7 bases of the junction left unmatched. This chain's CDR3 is CASSPWTGSTGELFF. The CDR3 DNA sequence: TGTGCCAGCAGCCCCTGGACAGGATCCACCGGGGAGCTGTTTTTT.

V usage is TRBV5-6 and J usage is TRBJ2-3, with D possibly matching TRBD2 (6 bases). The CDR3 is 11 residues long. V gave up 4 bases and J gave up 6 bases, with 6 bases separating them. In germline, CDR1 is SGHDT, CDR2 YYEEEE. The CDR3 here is CASSGGDTQYF. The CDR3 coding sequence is TGTGCCAGCAGCGGGGGGGATACGCAGTATTTT.

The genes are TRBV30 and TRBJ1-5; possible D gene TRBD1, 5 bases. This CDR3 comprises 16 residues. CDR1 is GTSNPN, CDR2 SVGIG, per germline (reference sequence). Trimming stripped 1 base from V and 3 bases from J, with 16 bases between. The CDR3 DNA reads TGTGCCTGGAGTGCCGAAAGGTCAGGGCTCAATCAGCCCCAGCATTTT. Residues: CAWSAERSGLNQPQHF.